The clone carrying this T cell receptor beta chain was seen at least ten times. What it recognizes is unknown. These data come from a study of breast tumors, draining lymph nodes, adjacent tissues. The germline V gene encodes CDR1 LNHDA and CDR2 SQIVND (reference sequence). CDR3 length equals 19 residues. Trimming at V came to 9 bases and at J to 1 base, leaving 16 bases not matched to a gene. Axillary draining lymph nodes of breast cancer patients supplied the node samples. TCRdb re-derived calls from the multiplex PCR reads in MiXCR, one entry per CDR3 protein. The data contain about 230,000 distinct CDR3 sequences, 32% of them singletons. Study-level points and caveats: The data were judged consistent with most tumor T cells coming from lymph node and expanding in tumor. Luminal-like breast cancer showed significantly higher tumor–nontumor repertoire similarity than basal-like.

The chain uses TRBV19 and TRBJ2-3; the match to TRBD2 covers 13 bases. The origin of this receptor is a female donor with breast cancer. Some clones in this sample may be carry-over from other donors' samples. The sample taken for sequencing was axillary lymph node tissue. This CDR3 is CARNRGGLAGLRGTDTQYF. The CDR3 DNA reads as TGTGCCAGAAATAGAGGGGGACTAGCGGGATTACGGGGCACAGATACGCAGTATTTT. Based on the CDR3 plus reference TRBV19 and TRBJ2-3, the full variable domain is DGGITQSPKYLFRKEGQNVTLSCEQNLNHDAMYWYRQDPGQGLRLIYYSQIVNDFQKGDIAEGYSVSREKKESFPLTVTSAQKNPTAFYLCARNRGGLAGLRGTDTQYFGPGTRLTVL.